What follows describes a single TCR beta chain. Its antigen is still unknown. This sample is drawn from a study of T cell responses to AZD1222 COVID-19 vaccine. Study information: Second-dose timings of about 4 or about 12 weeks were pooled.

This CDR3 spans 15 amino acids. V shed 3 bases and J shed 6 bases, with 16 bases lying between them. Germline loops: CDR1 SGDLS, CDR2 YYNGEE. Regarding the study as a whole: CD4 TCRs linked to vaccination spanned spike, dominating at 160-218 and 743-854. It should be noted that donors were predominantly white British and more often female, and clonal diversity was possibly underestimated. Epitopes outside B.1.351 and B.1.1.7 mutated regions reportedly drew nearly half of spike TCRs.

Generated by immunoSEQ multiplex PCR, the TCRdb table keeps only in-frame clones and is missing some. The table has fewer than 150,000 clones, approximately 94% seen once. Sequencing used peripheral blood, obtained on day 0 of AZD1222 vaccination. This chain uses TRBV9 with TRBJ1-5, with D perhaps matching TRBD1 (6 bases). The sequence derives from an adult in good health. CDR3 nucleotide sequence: TGTGCCAGCAGCGCCGAGGGGGGGGCTGTTCAGCCCCAGCATTTT. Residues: CASSAEGGAVQPQHF.